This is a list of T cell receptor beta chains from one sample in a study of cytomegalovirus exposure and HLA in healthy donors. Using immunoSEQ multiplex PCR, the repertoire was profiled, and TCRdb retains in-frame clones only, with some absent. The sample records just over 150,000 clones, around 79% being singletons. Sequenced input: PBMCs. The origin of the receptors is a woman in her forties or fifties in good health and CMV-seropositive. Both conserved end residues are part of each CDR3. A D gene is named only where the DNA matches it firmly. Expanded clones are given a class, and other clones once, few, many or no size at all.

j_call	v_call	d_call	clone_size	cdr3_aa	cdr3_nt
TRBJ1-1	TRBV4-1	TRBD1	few	CASSHPGQVNTEAFF	TGCGCCAGCAGCCACCCGGGACAGGTGAACACTGAAGCTTTCTTT
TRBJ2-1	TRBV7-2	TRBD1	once	CASSWDRGNEQFF	TGTGCCAGCAGCTGGGACAGGGGCAATGAGCAGTTCTTC
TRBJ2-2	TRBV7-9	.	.	CASGRATGELFF	TGTGCCAGCGGCAGGGCTACCGGGGAGCTGTTTTTT
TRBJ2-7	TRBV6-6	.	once	CASSYPDTYEQYF	TGTGCCAGCAGTTACCCGGACACCTACGAGCAGTACTTC
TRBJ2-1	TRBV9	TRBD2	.	CASSVSGNSYNEQFF	TGTGCCAGCAGCGTGAGCGGGAACTCCTACAATGAGCAGTTCTTC
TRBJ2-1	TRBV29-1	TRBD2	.	CSVEGLAGLRAEQFF	TGCAGCGTTGAAGGACTAGCGGGCCTTAGGGCGGAGCAGTTCTTC
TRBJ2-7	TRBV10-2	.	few	CASSEQGSYEQCF	TGCGCCAGCAGTGAGCAGGGAAGCTACGAGCAGTGCTTC
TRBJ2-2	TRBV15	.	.	CATSRDYGGVNTGELFF	TGTGCCACCAGCAGAGATTATGGAGGAGTGAACACCGGGGAGCTGTTTTTT
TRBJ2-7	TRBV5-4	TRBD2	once	CASSWGGEQYF	TGTGCCAGCAGCTGGGGAGGGGAGCAGTACTTC
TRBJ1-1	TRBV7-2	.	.	CASSLGGDGYTEAFF	TGTGCCAGCAGCTTAGGCGGGGACGGATACACTGAAGCTTTCTTT
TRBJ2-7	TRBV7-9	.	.	CATEGGVSYEQYF	TGTGCCACCGAAGGGGGAGTCTCCTACGAGCAGTACTTC
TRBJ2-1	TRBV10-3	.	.	CAISESTRGGPPVGQFF	TGTGCCATCAGTGAGTCGACTCGGGGTGGTCCCCCGGTCGGGCAGTTCTTC
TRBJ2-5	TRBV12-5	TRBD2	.	CASGLTSGLRETQYF	TGTGCTAGTGGTTTGACTAGCGGGCTGCGGGAGACCCAGTACTTC
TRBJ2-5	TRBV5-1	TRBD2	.	CASSLTSAQETQYF	TGCGCCAGCAGCTTGACTAGCGCCCAAGAGACCCAGTACTTC
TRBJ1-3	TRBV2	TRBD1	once	CASSIKTDRGDTIYF	TGTGCCAGCAGTATTAAAACCGACAGGGGAGACACCATATATTTT
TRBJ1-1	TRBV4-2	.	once	CASSQSTGGRTEAFF	TGTGCCAGCAGCCAATCGACGGGAGGTCGAACTGAAGCTTTCTTT
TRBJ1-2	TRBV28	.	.	CASSSRAANYGYTF	TGTGCCAGCAGTTCGCGGGCAGCTAACTATGGCTACACCTTC
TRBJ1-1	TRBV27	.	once	CASSSRTVTEAFF	TGTGCCAGCAGTTCTAGGACAGTCACTGAAGCTTTCTTT
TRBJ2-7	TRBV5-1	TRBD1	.	CASSLLPGQGSEQYF	TGCGCCAGCAGCTTACTCCCGGGACAGGGATCCGAGCAGTACTTC
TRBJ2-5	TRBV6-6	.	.	CASSPVASSETQYF	TGTGCCAGCAGTCCCGTCGCTAGCTCGGAGACCCAGTACTTC
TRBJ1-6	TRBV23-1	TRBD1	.	CASSPSRDRAKSSYNSPLHF	TGCGCCAGCAGTCCCTCCCGGGACAGGGCTAAGAGCTCCTATAATTCACCCCTCCACTTT
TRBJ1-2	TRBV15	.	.	CATSSPTQGRGYTF	TGTGCCACCAGCAGTCCGACGCAGGGGCGCGGCTACACCTTC
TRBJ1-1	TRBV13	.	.	CASSLRSGEDTEAFF	TGTGCCAGCAGCTTAAGGTCAGGGGAAGACACTGAAGCTTTCTTT
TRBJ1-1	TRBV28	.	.	CASNLPGANTEAFF	TGTGCCAGCAATCTTCCAGGGGCGAACACTGAAGCTTTCTTT
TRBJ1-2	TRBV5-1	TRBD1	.	CASSQGQGNYGYTF	TGCGCCAGCAGCCAGGGACAGGGGAACTATGGCTACACCTTC